The clone carrying this TCR beta chain was seen once. The antigen remains undetermined. The germline V gene encodes CDR1 LGHDT and CDR2 YNNKEL (reference sequence). V trimming: 3 bases; J trimming: 0 bases; junction bases outside the gene matches: 16. This CDR3 has 20 residues. The assay was immunoSEQ multiplex PCR, and TCRdb's table has in-frame clones only and misses some. Of 150,000 or so clones listed, roughly 91% are singletons. Pooled samples include second doses given at about 4 or 12 weeks. This record comes from a study of T cell responses to AZD1222 COVID-19 vaccine. Overall study findings and caveats: Clonal diversity was possibly underestimated, and the donors were mostly white British, with more females. Repertoire sampling occurred only after the peak T cell response.

Sequenced here: peripheral blood, sampled 28 days after the second AZD1222 dose. This clonotype was obtained from an adult who received the AZD1222 COVID-19 vaccine. The chain uses TRBV3-1 (or the pseudogene TRBV3-2) and TRBJ1-4; 7 nucleotides align to TRBD1. CDR3 sequence: CASSHLRTGTARATNEKLFF. The DNA of the CDR3 is TGTGCCAGCAGCCATCTCAGGACAGGAACCGCGAGGGCAACTAATGAAAAACTGTTTTTT.